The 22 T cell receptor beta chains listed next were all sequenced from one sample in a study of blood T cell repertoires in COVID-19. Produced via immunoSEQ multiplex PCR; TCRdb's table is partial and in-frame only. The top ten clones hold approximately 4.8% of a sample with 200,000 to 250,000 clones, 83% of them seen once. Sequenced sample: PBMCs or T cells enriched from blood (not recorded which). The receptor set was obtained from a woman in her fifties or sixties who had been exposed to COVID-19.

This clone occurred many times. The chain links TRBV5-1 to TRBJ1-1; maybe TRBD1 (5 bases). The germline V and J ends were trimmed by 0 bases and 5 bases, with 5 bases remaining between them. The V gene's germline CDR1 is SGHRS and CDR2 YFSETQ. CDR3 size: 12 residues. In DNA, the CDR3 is TGCGCCAGCAGCTTGGAGGGGACTGAAGCTTTCTTT. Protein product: CASSLEGTEAFF. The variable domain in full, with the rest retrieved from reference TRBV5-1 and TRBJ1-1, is KAGVTQTPRYLIKTRGQQVTLSCSPISGHRSVSWYQQTPGQGLQFLFEYFSETQRNKGNFPGRFSGRQFSNSRSEMNVSTLELGDSALYLCASSLEGTEAFFGQGTRLTVV.

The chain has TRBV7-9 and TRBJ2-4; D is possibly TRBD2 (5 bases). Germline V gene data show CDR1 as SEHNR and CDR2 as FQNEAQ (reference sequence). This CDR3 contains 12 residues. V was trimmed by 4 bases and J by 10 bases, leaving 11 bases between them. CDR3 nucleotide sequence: TGTGCCAGCAGCTCCTACGGGGAAATTCAGTACTTC. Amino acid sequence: CASSSYGEIQYF.

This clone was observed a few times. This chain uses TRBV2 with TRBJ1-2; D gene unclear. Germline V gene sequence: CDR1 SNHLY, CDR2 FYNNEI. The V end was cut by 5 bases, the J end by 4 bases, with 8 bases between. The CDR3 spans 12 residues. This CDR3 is CASSFRSYGYTF. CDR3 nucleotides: TGTGCCAGCAGTTTCCGGTCCTATGGCTACACCTTC.

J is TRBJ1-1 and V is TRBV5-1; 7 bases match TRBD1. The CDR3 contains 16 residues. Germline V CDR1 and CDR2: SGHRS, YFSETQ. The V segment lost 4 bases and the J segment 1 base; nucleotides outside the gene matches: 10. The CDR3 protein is CASSARQGMRNTEAFF. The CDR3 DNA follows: TGCGCCAGCAGCGCCAGACAGGGTATGAGGAACACTGAAGCTTTCTTT.

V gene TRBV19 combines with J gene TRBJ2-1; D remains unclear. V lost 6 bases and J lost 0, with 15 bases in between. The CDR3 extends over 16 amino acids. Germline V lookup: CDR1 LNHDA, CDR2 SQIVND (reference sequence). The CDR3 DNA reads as TGTGCCAGTAGCCCTATCGGTTCTCACTCCTACAATGAGCAGTTCTTC. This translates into CASSPIGSHSYNEQFF.

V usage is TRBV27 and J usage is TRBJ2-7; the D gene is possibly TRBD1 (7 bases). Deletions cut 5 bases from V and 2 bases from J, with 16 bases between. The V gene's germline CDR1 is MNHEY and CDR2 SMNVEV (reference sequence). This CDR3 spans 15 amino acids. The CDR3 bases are TGTGCCAGCAGTCTCTCCAGGGGGGCAACCTACGAGCAGTACTTC. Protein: CASSLSRGATYEQYF.

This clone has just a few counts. CDR3 in amino acids: CASSLAAGSTEAFF. CDR3 nucleotides: TGTGCCAGCAGCTTAGCGGCGGGGAGCACTGAAGCTTTCTTT. The rearrangement joins TRBV7-6 to TRBJ1-1; D remains ambiguous. Trimming took 0 bases from V and 4 from J, leaving 9 bases between them. This CDR3 spans 14 amino acids. Germline lookup yields CDR1 SGHVS and CDR2 FNYEAQ.

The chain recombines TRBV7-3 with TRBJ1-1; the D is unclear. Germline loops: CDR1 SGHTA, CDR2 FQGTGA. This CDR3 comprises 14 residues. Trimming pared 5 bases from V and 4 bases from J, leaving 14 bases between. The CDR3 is CASSPSPSSTEAFF. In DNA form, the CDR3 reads TGTGCCAGCAGCCCGTCGCCCTCGAGCACTGAAGCTTTCTTT.

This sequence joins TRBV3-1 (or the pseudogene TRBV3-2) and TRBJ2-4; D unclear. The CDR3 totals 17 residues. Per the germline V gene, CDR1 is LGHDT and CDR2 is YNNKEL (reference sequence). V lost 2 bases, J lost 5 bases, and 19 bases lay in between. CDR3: CASSQWSRGIYQNIQYF. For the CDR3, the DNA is TGTGCCAGCAGCCAATGGTCGCGCGGCATTTACCAAAACATTCAGTACTTC.

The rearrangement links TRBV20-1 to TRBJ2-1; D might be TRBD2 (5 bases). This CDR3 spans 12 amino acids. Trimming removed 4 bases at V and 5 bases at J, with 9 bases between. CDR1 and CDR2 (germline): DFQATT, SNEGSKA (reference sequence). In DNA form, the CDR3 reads TGCAGTGCTACTGACTATAACAATGAGCAGTTCTTC. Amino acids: CSATDYNNEQFF.

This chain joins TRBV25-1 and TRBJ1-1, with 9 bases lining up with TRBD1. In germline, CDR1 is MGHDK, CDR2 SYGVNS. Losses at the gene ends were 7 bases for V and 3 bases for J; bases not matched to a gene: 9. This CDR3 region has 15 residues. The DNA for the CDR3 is TGTGCCAGCATTCGGGACAGGGAGGGATACACTGAAGCTTTCTTT. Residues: CASIRDREGYTEAFF.

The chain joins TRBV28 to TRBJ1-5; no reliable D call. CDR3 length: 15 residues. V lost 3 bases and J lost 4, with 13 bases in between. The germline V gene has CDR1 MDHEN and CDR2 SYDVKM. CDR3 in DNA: TGTGCCAGCAGTTTTCGAGACTCATGGAATCAGCCCCAGCATTTT. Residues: CASSFRDSWNQPQHF.

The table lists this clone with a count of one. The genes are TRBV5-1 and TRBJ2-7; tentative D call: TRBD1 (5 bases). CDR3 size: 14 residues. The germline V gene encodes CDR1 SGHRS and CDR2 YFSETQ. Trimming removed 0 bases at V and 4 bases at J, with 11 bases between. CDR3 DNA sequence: TGCGCCAGCAGCTTGGGACAGATGGGGTACGAGCAGTACTTC. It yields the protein CASSLGQMGYEQYF.

The CDR3 region is CAISPPKFGGREHEQFF. As DNA, the CDR3 is TGTGCCATCAGTCCCCCGAAGTTTGGCGGCAGGGAACATGAGCAGTTCTTC. The chain uses TRBV10-3 and TRBJ2-1, with D perhaps matching TRBD1 (5 bases). This CDR3 spans 17 amino acids. Between the trimmed V and J ends, which lost 5 bases and 8 bases, there was a span of 25 bases. Germline V gene data show CDR1 as ENHRY and CDR2 as SYGVKD.

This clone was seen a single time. The CDR3 region is CASSIPGGRGYTF. The DNA for the CDR3 is TGTGCCAGTAGTATACCCGGAGGGAGGGGCTACACCTTC. This chain uses TRBV19 with TRBJ1-2, with D uncertain. Germline CDR1 is LNHDA and CDR2 is SQIVND (reference sequence). Trimming cost V 2 bases and J 8 bases, with 12 bases left between them. The CDR3 covers 13 residues.

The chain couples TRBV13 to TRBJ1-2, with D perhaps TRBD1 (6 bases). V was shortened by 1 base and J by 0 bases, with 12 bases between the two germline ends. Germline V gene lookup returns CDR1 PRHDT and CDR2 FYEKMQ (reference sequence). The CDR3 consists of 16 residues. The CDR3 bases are TGTGCCAGCAGCTTAGCCGTGGCAGGGGCTAACTATGGCTACACCTTC. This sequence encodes CASSLAVAGANYGYTF.

This CDR3 reads CASNWTGEVAPLHF. The CDR3 coding sequence is TGTGCCAGCAACTGGACAGGGGAGGTGGCACCCCTCCACTTT. The V gene is TRBV21-1, the J gene TRBJ1-6; the table gives TRBD1 as D, unverified against the DNA. TRBV21-1 is recorded as a pseudogene. This CDR3 has 14 amino acids.

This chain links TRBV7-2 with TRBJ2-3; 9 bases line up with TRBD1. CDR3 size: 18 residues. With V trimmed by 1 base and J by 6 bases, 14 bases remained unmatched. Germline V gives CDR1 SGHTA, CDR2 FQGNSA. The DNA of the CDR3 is TGTGCCAGCAGCTTAGGGGCGGGACAGGGATATATCTCGGATACGCAGTATTTT. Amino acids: CASSLGAGQGYISDTQYF.

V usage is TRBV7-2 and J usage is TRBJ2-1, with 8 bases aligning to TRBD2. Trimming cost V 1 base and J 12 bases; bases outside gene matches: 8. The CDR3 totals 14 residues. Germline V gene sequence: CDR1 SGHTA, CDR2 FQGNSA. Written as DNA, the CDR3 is TGTGCCAGCAGCTTAGGGGTGGCGGGGGGCCCGCAGTTCTTC. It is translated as CASSLGVAGGPQFF.

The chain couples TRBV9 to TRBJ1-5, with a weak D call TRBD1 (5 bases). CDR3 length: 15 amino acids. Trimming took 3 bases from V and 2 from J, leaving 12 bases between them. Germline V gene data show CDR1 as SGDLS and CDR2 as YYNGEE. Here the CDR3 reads CASSEGLGGNQPQHF. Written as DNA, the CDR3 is TGTGCCAGCAGCGAGGGATTAGGGGGCAATCAGCCCCAGCATTTT.

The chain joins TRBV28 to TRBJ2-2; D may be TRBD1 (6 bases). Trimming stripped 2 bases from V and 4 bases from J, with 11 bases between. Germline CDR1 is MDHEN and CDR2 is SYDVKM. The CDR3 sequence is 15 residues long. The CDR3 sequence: CASSLLGGATGELFF. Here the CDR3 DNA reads TGTGCCAGCAGTTTACTAGGGGGAGCCACCGGGGAGCTGTTTTTT.

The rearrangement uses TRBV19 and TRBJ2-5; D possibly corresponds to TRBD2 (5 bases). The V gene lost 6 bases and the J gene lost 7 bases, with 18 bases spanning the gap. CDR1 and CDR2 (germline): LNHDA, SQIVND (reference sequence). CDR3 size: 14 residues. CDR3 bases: TGTGCCAGTAGCACGGGATCGCAGTGGGGGACCCAGTACTTC. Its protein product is CASSTGSQWGTQYF.